This T cell receptor beta chain was found in a study of cytomegalovirus exposure and HLA in healthy donors. Findings and caveats of the study: Reports credit the classifier with highly specific, highly sensitive diagnosis of cytomegalovirus status.

This clone was seen a single time. Its antigen remains unidentified. The ends lost 3 bases at V and 8 bases at J; junction bases unmatched: 4. Germline V lookup: CDR1 SEHNR, CDR2 FQNEAQ (reference sequence). The CDR3 covers 14 residues. A multiplex PCR was run with 60 Vbeta primers and 13 Jbeta primers. Libraries were prepared by immunoSEQ multiplex PCR; TCRdb keeps only in-frame clonotypes and omits some of them. This sample has roughly 170,000 clones; roughly 80% occur once, and the top ten carry more than 5.5%. Sequenced sample: PBMCs. This receptor was obtained from a man aged 25 to 40 in good health and CMV-seropositive. The J gene is TRBJ1-6, the V gene TRBV7-9; 7 bases align to TRBD1. CDR3 bases: TGTGCCAGCAGCTTGGCAGGGGGTGATTCACCCCTCCACTTT. This sequence encodes CASSLAGGDSPLHF. The full variable domain, rest sourced from reference TRBV7-9 and TRBJ1-6, is DTGVSQNPRHKITKRGQNVTFRCDPISEHNRLYWYRQTLGQGPEFLTYFQNEAQLEKSRLLSDRFSAERPKGSFSTLEIQRTEQGDSAMYLCASSLAGGDSPLHFGNGTRLTVT.